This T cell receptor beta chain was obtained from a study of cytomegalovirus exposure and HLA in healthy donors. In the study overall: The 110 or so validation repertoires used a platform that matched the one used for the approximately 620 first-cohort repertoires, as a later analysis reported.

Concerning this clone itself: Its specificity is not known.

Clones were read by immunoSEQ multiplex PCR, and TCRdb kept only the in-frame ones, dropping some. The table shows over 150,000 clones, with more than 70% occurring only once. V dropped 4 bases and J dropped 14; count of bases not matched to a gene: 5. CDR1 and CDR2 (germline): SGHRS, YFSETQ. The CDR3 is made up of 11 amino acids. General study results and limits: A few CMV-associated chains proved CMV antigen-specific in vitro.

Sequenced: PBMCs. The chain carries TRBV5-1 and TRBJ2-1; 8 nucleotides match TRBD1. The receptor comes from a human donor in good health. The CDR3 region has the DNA TGCGCCAGCAGCCAAGGGACAGGAAAGTTCTTC. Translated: CASSQGTGKFF.